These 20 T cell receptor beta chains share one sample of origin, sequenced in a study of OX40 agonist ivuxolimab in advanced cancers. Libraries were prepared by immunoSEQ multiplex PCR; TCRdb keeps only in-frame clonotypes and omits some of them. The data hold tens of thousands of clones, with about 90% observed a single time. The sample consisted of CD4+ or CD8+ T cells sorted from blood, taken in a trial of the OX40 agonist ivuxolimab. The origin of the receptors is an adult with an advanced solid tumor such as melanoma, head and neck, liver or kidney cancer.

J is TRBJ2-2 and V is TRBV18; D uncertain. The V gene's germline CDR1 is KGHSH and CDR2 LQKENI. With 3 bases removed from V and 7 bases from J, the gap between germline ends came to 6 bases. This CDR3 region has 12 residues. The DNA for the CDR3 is TGTGCCAGCTCACCCAAAGGCGGGGAGCTGTTTTTT. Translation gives CASSPKGGELFF.

The CDR3 bases are TGTGCCAGCAGCTTAGGCGGCAGCAACACTGAAGCTTTCTTT. This codes for CASSLGGSNTEAFF. The chain has TRBV7-2 and TRBJ1-1; the D is unclear. Germline CDR1 is SGHTA and CDR2 is FQGNSA. The CDR3 totals 14 residues. V lost 1 base, J lost 2 bases, and 8 bases lay in between.

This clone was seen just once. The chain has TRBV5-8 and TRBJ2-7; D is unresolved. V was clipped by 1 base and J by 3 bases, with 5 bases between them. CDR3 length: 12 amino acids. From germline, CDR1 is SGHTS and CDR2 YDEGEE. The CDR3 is CASSLRSYEQYF. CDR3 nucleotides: TGTGCCAGCAGCTTGAGGAGCTACGAGCAGTACTTC. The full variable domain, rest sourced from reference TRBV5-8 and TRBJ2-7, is EAGVTQSPTHLIKTRGQQATLRCSPISGHTSVYWYQQALGLGLQFLLWYDEGEERNRGNFPPRFSGRQFPNYSSELNVNALELEDSALYLCASSLRSYEQYFGPGTRLTVT.

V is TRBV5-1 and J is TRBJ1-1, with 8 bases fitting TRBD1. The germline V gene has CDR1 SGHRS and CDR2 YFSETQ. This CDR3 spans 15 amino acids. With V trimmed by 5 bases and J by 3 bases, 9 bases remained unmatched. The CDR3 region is CASRGQGVQDTEAFF. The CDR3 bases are TGCGCCAGCAGAGGACAGGGAGTCCAGGACACTGAAGCTTTCTTT.

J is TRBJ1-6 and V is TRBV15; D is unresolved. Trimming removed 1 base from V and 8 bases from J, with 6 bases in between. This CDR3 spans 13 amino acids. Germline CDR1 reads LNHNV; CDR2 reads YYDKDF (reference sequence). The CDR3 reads CATSRAVDSPLHF. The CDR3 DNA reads TGTGCCACCAGCAGAGCAGTGGATTCACCCCTCCACTTT.

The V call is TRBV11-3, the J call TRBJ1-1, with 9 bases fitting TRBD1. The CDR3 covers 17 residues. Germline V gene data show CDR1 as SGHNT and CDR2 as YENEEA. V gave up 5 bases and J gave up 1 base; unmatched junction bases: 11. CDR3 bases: TGTGCCAGCAGCCCCCGAGGACAGGGGAGGGGGAACACTGAAGCTTTCTTT. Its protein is CASSPRGQGRGNTEAFF. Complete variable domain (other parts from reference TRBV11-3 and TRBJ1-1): EAGVVQSPRYKIIEKKQPVAFWCNPISGHNTLYWYLQNLGQGPELLIRYENEEAVDDSQLPKDRFSAERLKGVDSTLKIQPAELGDSAVYLCASSPRGQGRGNTEAFFGQGTRLTVV.

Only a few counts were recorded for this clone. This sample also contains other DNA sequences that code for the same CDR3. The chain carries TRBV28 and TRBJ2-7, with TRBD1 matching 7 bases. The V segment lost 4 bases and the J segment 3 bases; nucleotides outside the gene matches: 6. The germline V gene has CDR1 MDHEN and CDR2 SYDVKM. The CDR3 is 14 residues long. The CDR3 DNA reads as TGTGCCAGCAGTTCCCCGGGACAGTACTACGAGCAGTACTTC. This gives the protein CASSSPGQYYEQYF.

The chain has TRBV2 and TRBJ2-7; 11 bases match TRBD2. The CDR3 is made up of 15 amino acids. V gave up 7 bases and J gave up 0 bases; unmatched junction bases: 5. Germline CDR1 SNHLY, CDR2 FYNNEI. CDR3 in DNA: TGTGCCAGCACCACTACTAGCGGGAGCTCCTACGAGCAGTACTTC. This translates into CASTTTSGSSYEQYF.

CDR3 in amino acids: CASSERGQGLFATEAFF. The CDR3 nucleotides read TGTGCCAGCAGCGAAAGGGGACAGGGGCTTTTCGCCACTGAAGCTTTCTTT. The chain employs TRBV7-9 and TRBJ1-1; 10 nucleotides line up with TRBD1. The CDR3 covers 17 residues. CDR1 and CDR2 from the germline V gene are SEHNR and FQNEAQ (reference sequence). V was clipped by 5 bases and J by 4 bases; unmatched bases: 13.

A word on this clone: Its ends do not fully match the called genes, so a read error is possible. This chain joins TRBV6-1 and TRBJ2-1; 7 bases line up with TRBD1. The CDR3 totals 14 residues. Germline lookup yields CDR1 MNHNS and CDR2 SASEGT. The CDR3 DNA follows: TGTGCCAGCCAACAGGGGTTGGCCTACGATGAGCAGTTCTTC. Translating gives CASQQGLAYDEQFF.

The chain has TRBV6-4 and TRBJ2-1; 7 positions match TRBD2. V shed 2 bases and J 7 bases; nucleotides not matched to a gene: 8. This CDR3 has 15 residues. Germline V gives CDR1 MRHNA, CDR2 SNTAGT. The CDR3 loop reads CASSDQAGANNEQFF. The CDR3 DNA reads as TGTGCCAGCAGTGACCAGGCGGGAGCAAATAATGAGCAGTTCTTC.

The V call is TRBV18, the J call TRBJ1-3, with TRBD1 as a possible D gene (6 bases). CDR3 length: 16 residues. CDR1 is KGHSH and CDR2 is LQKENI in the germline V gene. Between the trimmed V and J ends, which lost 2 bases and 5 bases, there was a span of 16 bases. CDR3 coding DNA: TGTGCCAGCTCACCATACGGGGGCCAGGGGAGAAACACCATATATTTT. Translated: CASSPYGGQGRNTIYF.

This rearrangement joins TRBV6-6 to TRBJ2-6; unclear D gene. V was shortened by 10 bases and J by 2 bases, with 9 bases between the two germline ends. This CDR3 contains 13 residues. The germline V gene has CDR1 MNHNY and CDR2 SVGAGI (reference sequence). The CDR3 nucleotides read TGTGCCACTACCTATCCTGGGGCCAACGTCCTGACTTTC. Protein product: CATTYPGANVLTF.

The CDR3 DNA is TGCGCCAGCAGCCCCCAGGGACAGGGGGCCTACGAGCAGTACTTC. Translating it yields CASSPQGQGAYEQYF. V is TRBV5-1 and J is TRBJ2-7; the match to TRBD1 covers 11 bases. V shed 4 bases, J shed 2 bases, and the junction held 5 bases outside the gene matches. The germline V gene encodes CDR1 SGHRS and CDR2 YFSETQ. The CDR3 spans 15 residues.

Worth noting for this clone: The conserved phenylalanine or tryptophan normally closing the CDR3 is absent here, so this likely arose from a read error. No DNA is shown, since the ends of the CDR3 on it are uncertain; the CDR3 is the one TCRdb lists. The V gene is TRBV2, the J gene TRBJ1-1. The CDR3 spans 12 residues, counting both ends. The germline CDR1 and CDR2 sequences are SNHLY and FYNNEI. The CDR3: CASSENTRPSLM.

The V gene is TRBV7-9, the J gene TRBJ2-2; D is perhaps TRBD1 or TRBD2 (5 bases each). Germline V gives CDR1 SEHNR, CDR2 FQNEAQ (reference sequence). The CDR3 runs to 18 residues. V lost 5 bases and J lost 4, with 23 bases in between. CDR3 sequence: CASSVVRSLAGSTGELFF. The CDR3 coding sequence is TGTGCCAGCAGCGTAGTCCGGTCCTTGGCAGGGAGCACCGGGGAGCTGTTTTTT. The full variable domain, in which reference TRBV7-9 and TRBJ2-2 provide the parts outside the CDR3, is DTGVSQNPRHKITKRGQNVTFRCDPISEHNRLYWYRQTLGQGPEFLTYFQNEAQLEKSRLLSDRFSAERPKGSFSTLEIQRTEQGDSAMYLCASSVVRSLAGSTGELFFGEGSRLTVL.

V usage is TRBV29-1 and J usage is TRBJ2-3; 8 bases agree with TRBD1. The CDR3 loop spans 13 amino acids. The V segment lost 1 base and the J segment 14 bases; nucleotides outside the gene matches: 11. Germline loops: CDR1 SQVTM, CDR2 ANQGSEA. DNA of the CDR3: TGCAGCGTTGAAGTTTTGACAGGGGCTGGGAGGTATTTT. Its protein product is CSVEVLTGAGRYF.

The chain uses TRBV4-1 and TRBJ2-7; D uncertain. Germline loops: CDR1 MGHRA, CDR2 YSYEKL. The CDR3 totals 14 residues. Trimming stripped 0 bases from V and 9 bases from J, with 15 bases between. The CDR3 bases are TGCGCCAGCAGCCAAGATCATGCGGCCCCGGGGCAGTACTTC. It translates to CASSQDHAAPGQYF.

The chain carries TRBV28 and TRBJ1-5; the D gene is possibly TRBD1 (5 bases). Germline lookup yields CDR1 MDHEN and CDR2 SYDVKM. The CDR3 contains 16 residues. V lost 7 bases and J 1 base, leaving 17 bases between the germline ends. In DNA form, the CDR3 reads TGTGCCAGCACTCTTTACGGGGGGACGAGCAATCAGCCCCAGCATTTT. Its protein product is CASTLYGGTSNQPQHF.

The CDR3 nucleotides are TGTGCCAGCAGCCTAAATCCGTCCCTAGGAAGAGAGCAGTACTTC. Protein: CASSLNPSLGREQYF. The chain has TRBV21-1 and TRBJ2-7; no DNA check was done on the table's D call, TRBD2. TRBV21-1 is a recognized pseudogene. CDR3 length: 15 amino acids.